A selection of T cell receptor beta chains follows, all from one sample in a study of a mutant IDH1 vaccine in newly diagnosed glioma. Profiling relied on immunoSEQ multiplex PCR, and the TCRdb table lists in-frame clones only, not all of them. In the table there are about 60,000 clones, roughly 80% of which are singletons. No antigens are known for them. The specimen was PBMCs, collected from a glioma patient whose treatment included an IDH1 peptide vaccine. These receptors originate from a woman aged 45-59 years with glioma. CDR3s include the opening cysteine and the closing phenylalanine or tryptophan. D genes are given only for firm matches. Clone size is given for some rows only: seen once, a few or many times, or a class if the clone is expanded.

D gene	J gene	V gene	clone size	CDR3 DNA	CDR3 protein
-	TRBJ1-1	TRBV11-2	-	TGTGCCAGCAGCTGGGGTCGAGGGGCCAGCACTGAAGCTTTCTTT	CASSWGRGASTEAFF
-	TRBJ1-6	TRBV27	-	TGTGCCAGCAGTTTAGGCGGGGTCGTCTATAATTCACCCCTCCACTTT	CASSLGGVVYNSPLHF
TRBD1	TRBJ1-5	TRBV18	-	TGTGCCAGCTCACGCGGGACAGAGCTCAATCAGCCCCAGCATTTT	CASSRGTELNQPQHF
-	TRBJ1-3	TRBV29-1	-	TGCAGCGTGCCCGGGGAGAGCTCTGGAAACACCATATATTTT	CSVPGESSGNTIYF
-	TRBJ2-3	TRBV27	-	TGTGCCAGCAGTTTATACCGGACCCGCACAGATACGCAGTATTTT	CASSLYRTRTDTQYF
TRBD1	TRBJ1-2	TRBV11-2	-	TGTGCCAGCAGCCCCAGGACAGGGCGAGGCTACACCTTC	CASSPRTGRGYTF
-	TRBJ1-1	TRBV5-4	-	TGTGCCAGCAGCTCGGGGGACCTCGGGGGTACTGAAGCTTTCTTT	CASSSGDLGGTEAFF
TRBD2	TRBJ2-1	TRBV6-6	-	TGTGCCAGCAGTGTAGCGGGGGGGAGCTACAATGAGCAGTTCTTC	CASSVAGGSYNEQFF
-	TRBJ2-7	TRBV7-9	-	TGTGCCAGCAGCTTAGGCGGGTACTACGAGCAGTACTTC	CASSLGGYYEQYF
-	TRBJ1-4	TRBV7-2	-	TGTGCCAGCAGACGACCGGGAGGCGATGAAAAACTGTTTTTT	CASRRPGGDEKLFF
-	TRBJ2-7	TRBV5-1	-	TGCGCCAGCAGCTCCGGGTCCTACGAGCAGTACTTC	CASSSGSYEQYF
-	TRBJ1-5	TRBV2	-	TGTGCCAGCAGTGAAGGCAGCAGCAATCAGCCCCAGCATTTT	CASSEGSSNQPQHF
-	TRBJ2-3	TRBV15	once	TGTGCCACCAGCAGAGAAAAACTAGTTTGGGACCCCACGCCCACAGATACGCAGTATTTT	CATSREKLVWDPTPTDTQYF
-	TRBJ1-1	TRBV18	few	TGTGCCAGCTCCCAAACGGGGGGGAACACTGAAGCTTTCTTT	CASSQTGGNTEAFF
TRBD1	TRBJ1-1	TRBV18	-	TGTGCCAGCTCGCCCGGACAGGGGGGAGGGGGCACTGAAGCTTTCTTT	CASSPGQGGGGTEAFF
-	TRBJ1-6	TRBV14	-	TGTGCCAGCAGCCAAGAAGTAGAGAGATCACCCCTCCACTTT	CASSQEVERSPLHF
-	TRBJ2-7	TRBV30	-	TGTGCCTGGGCGATGCAGGGGCATCTGGGCCACGAGCAGTACTTC	CAWAMQGHLGHEQYF
-	TRBJ2-3	TRBV5-6	-	TGTGCCAGCAGCTTGGAGGGTAGAACTCGGGGTACGCAGTATTTT	CASSLEGRTRGTQYF
-	TRBJ1-1	TRBV7-8	-	TGTGCCAGCAGCTTTATGGGGGACACTGAAGCTTTCTTT	CASSFMGDTEAFF
TRBD2	TRBJ2-5	TRBV15	-	TGTGCCACCAGCAGAGATCGGAAGCGGGGGGCCTCCCCCGAAGAGACCCAGTACTTC	CATSRDRKRGASPEETQYF
-	TRBJ1-2	TRBV11-2	-	TGTGCCAGCAGCTTACGGCAGAGCAATCATGGCTACACCTTC	CASSLRQSNHGYTF
TRBD1	TRBJ2-2	TRBV2	-	TGTGCCAGCAGGGGACAGCCGACCGGGGAGCTGTTTTTT	CASRGQPTGELFF
-	TRBJ1-1	TRBV27	-	TGTGCCAGCACGCGGGGAATCGGAACTGAAGCTTTCTTT	CASTRGIGTEAFF
-	TRBJ1-1	TRBV11-3	-	TGTGCCAGCAGCTTAGATCTGGGGACACCGAACACTGAAGCTTTCTTT	CASSLDLGTPNTEAFF
-	TRBJ2-2	TRBV7-2	-	TGTGCCAGCAGCTCTCTAGGGGCAGGGCGGCGAACCGGGGAGCTGTTTTTT	CASSSLGAGRRTGELFF
-	TRBJ2-5	TRBV11-2	few	TGTGCCAGCAGCCGGGGGCCCGCGGAGACCCAGTACTTC	CASSRGPAETQYF
-	TRBJ2-5	TRBV5-4	-	TGTGCCAGCAGCTTACAGGGGGGGGAGACCCAGTACTTC	CASSLQGGETQYF
-	TRBJ2-7	TRBV21-1	-	TGTGCCAGCAGCTTAGGGGCCGTTACCTACGAGCAGTACTTC	CASSLGAVTYEQYF
-	TRBJ1-5	TRBV6-5	-	TGTGCCAGCAGTTCCAGGATCGCAAATCAGCCCCAGCATTTT	CASSSRIANQPQHF
TRBD1	TRBJ1-6	TRBV5-1	-	TGCGCCAGCAGCTTGGAACAGGGGAATTCACCCCTCCACTTT	CASSLEQGNSPLHF
-	TRBJ1-3	TRBV5-4	-	TGTGCCAGCAGGCCCGTCGGCTCTGGAAACACCATATATTTT	CASRPVGSGNTIYF
TRBD1	TRBJ1-2	TRBV30	few	TGTGCCTGGAGCCGGGACAGGGGGGATGGCTACACCTTC	CAWSRDRGDGYTF
-	TRBJ2-5	TRBV9	once	TGTGCCAGCAGCGTACCCCCCCGGCCAGGGATTTCGGAGACCCAGTACTTC	CASSVPPRPGISETQYF
-	TRBJ2-7	TRBV5-4	-	TGTGCCAGCAGCTTGGACAGCCCGCCCTCCTACGAGCAGTACTTC	CASSLDSPPSYEQYF
TRBD1	TRBJ1-1	TRBV15	-	TGTGCCACCAGACGAGGACAGGGGGGCACTGAAGCTTTCTTT	CATRRGQGGTEAFF
-	TRBJ1-1	TRBV6-5	-	TGTGCCAGCAGTTACGGCGGAAAGACTGAAGCTTTCTTT	CASSYGGKTEAFF
TRBD1	TRBJ1-6	TRBV5-6	few	TGTGCCAGCAGCTCAAGCCGGGACAGGTCATCACCCCTCCACTTT	CASSSSRDRSSPLHF
-	TRBJ1-2	TRBV5-5	-	TGTGCCAGCAGCTTGGGGCGGCGGGGTGGCTACACCTTC	CASSLGRRGGYTF
TRBD1	TRBJ2-3	TRBV5-1	-	TGCGCCAGCAGCTTCGGGACAGGCGGGGGCACAGATACGCAGTATTTT	CASSFGTGGGTDTQYF
-	TRBJ1-2	TRBV6-5	-	TGTGCCAGCAGTTACTTGCCCGCTAACTATGGCTACACCTTC	CASSYLPANYGYTF
-	TRBJ1-2	TRBV6-6	-	TGTGCCAGCAGCCCAGCTTATGGCTACACCTTC	CASSPAYGYTF
-	TRBJ1-4	TRBV13	-	TGTGCCAGCAGCAGAGCACAGACTAATGAAAAACTGTTTTTT	CASSRAQTNEKLFF
TRBD2	TRBJ2-3	TRBV2	-	TGTGCCAGCTCATCTAGCGGGGGGACTGGCACAGATACGCAGTATTTT	CASSSSGGTGTDTQYF
-	TRBJ1-5	TRBV15	few	TGTGCCACCAGCGAAGAGGGCAATCAGCCCCAGCATTTT	CATSEEGNQPQHF
TRBD1	TRBJ2-5	TRBV5-4	-	TGTGCCAGCAGCGCACAGGGGTTAGGGGAGACCCAGTACTTC	CASSAQGLGETQYF
-	TRBJ2-3	TRBV4-3	once	TGCGCCAGCAGCGGCCAGATTGGTGATACGCAGTATTTT	CASSGQIGDTQYF
TRBD2	TRBJ2-7	TRBV11-2	-	TGTGCCAGCAGCCGGATAATAGCGGGGGGACCCTACGAGCAGTACTTC	CASSRIIAGGPYEQYF
-	TRBJ2-5	TRBV14	-	TGTGCCAGCAGCCAAGTGAAGGGGATGGGAGAGACCCAGTACTTC	CASSQVKGMGETQYF
TRBD1	TRBJ2-6	TRBV4-2	-	TGTGCCAGCAGCCCCAGACAGGGGAGACGCTCTGGGGCCAACGTCCTGACTTTC	CASSPRQGRRSGANVLTF
-	TRBJ2-1	TRBV7-8	-	TGTGCCAGCAGCTGGGGGGAGCAAAATGAGCAGTTCTTC	CASSWGEQNEQFF
TRBD1	TRBJ1-5	TRBV27	-	TGTGCCAGCAGTCCTACCGGGACAGAACGCAATCAGCCCCAGCATTTT	CASSPTGTERNQPQHF
-	TRBJ2-3	TRBV9	-	TGTGCCAGCAGCCAATCAGATACGCAGTATTTT	CASSQSDTQYF
TRBD1	TRBJ1-1	TRBV18	few	TGTGCCAGCTCACCGAGGGACAGCGTGAGCACTGAAGCTTTCTTT	CASSPRDSVSTEAFF
-	TRBJ2-1	TRBV6-6	-	TGTGCCACCCAACCCGGGGGGCCATCCAATGAGCAGTTCTTC	CATQPGGPSNEQFF
-	TRBJ1-3	TRBV6-1	-	TGTGCCAGCAGTGATCCCCCTGGAAACACCATATATTTT	CASSDPPGNTIYF